Below, 24 T cell receptor beta chains from the same sample are listed, as sequenced in a study of PD-1 blockade in mismatch repair-deficient tumors. Sequenced by immunoSEQ multiplex PCR; TCRdb stores in-frame clones only, minus some. The sample includes some 110,000 clones, approximately 80% of them seen just once. The source material was peripheral blood, sampled about 60 weeks after starting pembrolizumab. These receptors came from an adult with mismatch repair-deficient cancer.

This chain links TRBV5-5 with TRBJ2-5, with D tentatively TRBD1 or TRBD2 (5 bases each). Germline V gives CDR1 SGHKS, CDR2 YYEKEE (reference sequence). The V and J ends lost 5 bases and 1 base respectively, with 18 bases between them. This CDR3 comprises 16 residues. The DNA for the CDR3 is TGTGCCAGCAGTTCCCAGGAAGGGGCGGGCCAAGAGACCCAGTACTTC. It codes for CASSSQEGAGQETQYF.

This rearrangement joins TRBV7-2 to TRBJ2-1, with 10 bases fitting TRBD2. The junction had 3 bases not matched to a gene; V was cut back by 4 bases and J by 15 bases. Germline V gene lookup returns CDR1 SGHTA and CDR2 FQGNSA. This CDR3 has 11 residues. CDR3 bases: TGTGCCAGCAGCTCGGGGACTAGCGCGTTCTTC. Protein sequence: CASSSGTSAFF.

CDR3 in amino acids: CASSFEGGTSYNEQFF. For the CDR3, the DNA is TGCGCCAGCAGCTTTGAAGGCGGGACTTCCTACAATGAGCAGTTCTTC. The chain carries TRBV4-1 and TRBJ2-1, with D tentatively TRBD2 (6 bases). With 5 bases removed from V and 1 base from J, the gap between germline ends came to 15 bases. CDR3 length equals 16 residues. Germline-derived CDR1 and CDR2 are MGHRA and YSYEKL.

This clone was seen a single time. This chain connects TRBV10-3 to TRBJ2-5; possibly TRBD1 or TRBD2 for D (5 bases each). V was cut by 0 bases and J by 5 bases, with 16 bases left in between. The CDR3 loop spans 16 amino acids. Germline V gives CDR1 ENHRY, CDR2 SYGVKD. CDR3: CAISESGGHRGETQYF. CDR3 nucleotides: TGTGCCATCAGTGAGTCGGGCGGACACCGAGGGGAGACCCAGTACTTC.

This chain links TRBV11-2 with TRBJ2-2; no clear D gene. Trimming pared 4 bases from V and 7 bases from J, leaving 10 bases between. CDR1 is SGHAT, CDR2 FQNNGV, per germline. CDR3 length: 13 residues. This CDR3 reads CASSSERFGELFF. The CDR3 nucleotides are TGTGCCAGCAGCTCCGAAAGGTTCGGGGAGCTGTTTTTT.

This chain uses TRBV2 with TRBJ1-5; D unresolved. The CDR3 runs to 14 residues. The germline V and J ends were trimmed by 7 bases and 0 bases, with 10 bases remaining between them. Germline loops: CDR1 SNHLY, CDR2 FYNNEI. Written as DNA, the CDR3 is TGTGCCAGCACTATAGAAAGTAGCAATCAGCCCCAGCATTTT. This gives the protein CASTIESSNQPQHF.

The rearrangement uses TRBV7-8 and TRBJ2-1; TRBD2 matches 9 bases. CDR3 length equals 17 residues. The V gene's germline CDR1 is SGHVS and CDR2 FQNEAQ. The V segment lost 1 base and the J segment 4 bases; nucleotides outside the gene matches: 8. The CDR3 bases are TGTGCCAGCAGCTTAGAGCGCAGCGGGAGGATGTACAATGAGCAGTTCTTC. Protein product: CASSLERSGRMYNEQFF. The full variable domain, rest sourced from reference TRBV7-8 and TRBJ2-1, is GAGVSQSPRYKVAKRGQDVALRCDPISGHVSLFWYQQALGQGPEFLTYFQNEAQLDKSGLPSDRFFAERPEGSVSTLKIQRTQQEDSAVYLCASSLERSGRMYNEQFFGPGTRLTVL.

The V and J genes are TRBV4-3 and TRBJ2-5; D gene unclear. In germline, CDR1 is LGHNA, CDR2 YSLEER. The CDR3 is 13 residues long. With 3 bases removed from V and 4 bases from J, the gap between germline ends came to 9 bases. The CDR3 loop is CASSQETAETQYF. In nucleotides, the CDR3 is TGCGCCAGCAGCCAGGAGACTGCAGAGACCCAGTACTTC.

This clone appeared a few times. The chain uses TRBV10-3 and TRBJ1-1; 8 nucleotides line up with TRBD1. The CDR3 length is 16 residues. V shed 3 bases and J 3 bases; nucleotides not matched to a gene: 9. Germline-derived CDR1 and CDR2 are ENHRY and SYGVKD. The DNA for the CDR3 is TGTGCCATCAGTGAATTTTTCAGGGGGCTGTACACTGAAGCTTTCTTT. It is translated as CAISEFFRGLYTEAFF.

The V call is TRBV11-2, the J call TRBJ2-1; the D gene is possibly TRBD1 (5 bases). There are 15 residues in the CDR3. Deletions cut 5 bases from V and 8 bases from J, with 19 bases between. The V gene's germline CDR1 is SGHAT and CDR2 FQNNGV. CDR3 in DNA: TGTGCCAGCAGCGTAGCAGGGATGTGGGGCGATGAGCAGTTCTTC. Its protein is CASSVAGMWGDEQFF. Full variable domain (outside the CDR3, taken from reference TRBV11-2 and TRBJ2-1): EAGVAQSPRYKIIEKRQSVAFWCNPISGHATLYWYQQILGQGPKLLIQFQNNGVVDDSQLPKDRFSAERLKGVDSTLKIQPAKLEDSAVYLCASSVAGMWGDEQFFGPGTRLTVL.

The rearrangement links TRBV9 to TRBJ2-3; 10 bases align to TRBD2. Germline V gene lookup returns CDR1 SGDLS and CDR2 YYNGEE. After removal of 4 bases from V and 3 bases from J, the junction contained 2 bases not matched to a gene. The CDR3 is 14 amino acids. The CDR3 sequence: CASSSSGSTDTQYF. Written as DNA, the CDR3 is TGTGCCAGCAGCTCTAGCGGGAGTACAGATACGCAGTATTTT.

The chain carries TRBV7-9 and TRBJ1-3, with a weak D call TRBD1 (6 bases). The CDR3 totals 17 residues. Trimming took off 6 bases at V and 2 bases at J, with 20 bases between the two ends. Germline V gene data show CDR1 as SEHNR and CDR2 as FQNEAQ (reference sequence). The CDR3 reads CASRLGDTTQTGNTIYF. In nucleotides, the CDR3 is TGTGCCAGCAGGCTGGGGGACACCACTCAAACTGGAAACACCATATATTTT.

The chain has TRBV30 and TRBJ1-5; 7 positions agree with TRBD1. The CDR3 spans 15 residues. Germline V gene sequence: CDR1 GTSNPN, CDR2 SVGIG (reference sequence). V was clipped by 3 bases and J by 6 bases; unmatched bases: 11. The CDR3 coding sequence is TGTGCCTGGAGGGGGACAGCTAGTATGGGTCAGCCCCAGCATTTT. Protein sequence: CAWRGTASMGQPQHF.

The chain combines TRBV6-6 with TRBJ2-3, with D perhaps TRBD2 (5 bases). The CDR3 consists of 16 residues. Trimming cost V 4 bases and J 2 bases, with 16 bases left between them. Germline loops: CDR1 MNHNY, CDR2 SVGAGI (reference sequence). This chain's CDR3 is CASSSLVDGNTDTQYF. In nucleotides, the CDR3 is TGTGCCAGCAGTTCCTTAGTGGACGGGAACACAGATACGCAGTATTTT.

This chain uses TRBV27 with TRBJ2-3; tentatively, D is TRBD1 or TRBD2 (5 bases each). V was shortened by 11 bases and J by 0 bases, with 18 bases between the two germline ends. Germline V gene lookup returns CDR1 MNHEY and CDR2 SMNVEV (reference sequence). This CDR3 has 15 residues. CDR3 coding DNA: TGTGCCTCAAAATTCCGGGACCTCAGCACAGATACGCAGTATTTT. Translation gives CASKFRDLSTDTQYF.

This clone was detected only once. V usage is TRBV4-1 and J usage is TRBJ2-7, with a tentative D call TRBD1 (5 bases). The CDR3 has 14 residues. Per the germline V gene, CDR1 is MGHRA and CDR2 is YSYEKL. Trimming stripped 0 bases from V and 3 bases from J, with 9 bases between. CDR3: CASSQDARDYEQYF. The CDR3 nucleotides are TGCGCCAGCAGCCAAGATGCCAGGGACTACGAGCAGTACTTC.

The V gene is TRBV30, the J gene TRBJ1-1; TRBD1 matches at 7 bases. The germline CDR1 and CDR2 sequences are GTSNPN and SVGIG (reference sequence). The ends lost 1 base at V and 5 bases at J; junction bases unmatched: 4. The CDR3 has 13 residues. CDR3 sequence: CAWSGQGRTEAFF. CDR3 DNA: TGTGCCTGGAGTGGACAGGGTAGAACTGAAGCTTTCTTT.

V and J are TRBV19 and TRBJ1-2; TRBD1 agrees at 10 bases. This CDR3 is built from 15 residues. Germline loops: CDR1 LNHDA, CDR2 SQIVND (reference sequence). V lost 6 bases to trimming and J lost 3 bases; unmatched junction nucleotides: 7. CDR3 nucleotide sequence: TGTGCCAGTAGCTTCGACAGGGGGCTCGACTATGGCTACACCTTC. Amino acid sequence: CASSFDRGLDYGYTF.

This chain connects TRBV5-1 to TRBJ2-7; 9 nucleotides line up with TRBD2. Germline V lookup: CDR1 SGHRS, CDR2 YFSETQ. The CDR3 length is 13 residues. The V and J ends lost 6 bases and 4 bases, in that order; junction bases with no gene match: 5. In DNA, the CDR3 is TGCGCCAGCAAGGAGACTAGCGGTTACGAGCAGTACTTC. This sequence encodes CASKETSGYEQYF.

The J gene is TRBJ2-7, the V gene TRBV25-1; 12 positions agree with TRBD1. The CDR3 spans 15 residues. Unmatched junction bases numbered 7, after V lost 6 bases and J lost 4 bases. The V gene's germline CDR1 is MGHDK and CDR2 SYGVNS. CDR3 loop: CASSARDRGLYEQYF. The CDR3 nucleotides read TGTGCCAGCAGCGCCCGGGACAGGGGGCTTTACGAGCAGTACTTC.

The V gene is TRBV7-8, the J gene TRBJ1-1, with D possibly being TRBD1 (5 bases). The CDR3 is made up of 16 amino acids. Germline V CDR1 and CDR2: SGHVS, FQNEAQ. V was clipped by 1 base and J by 0 bases, with 12 bases between them. The CDR3 here is CASSLESRDMNTEAFF. DNA of the CDR3: TGTGCCAGCAGCTTAGAGTCCAGGGATATGAACACTGAAGCTTTCTTT.

V gene TRBV7-2 combines with J gene TRBJ2-7, with D possibly TRBD2 on 5 matching bases. The CDR3 extends over 13 amino acids. Trimming shortened V by 3 bases and J by 6 bases, and 12 bases separated the two germline ends. Germline V gene lookup returns CDR1 SGHTA and CDR2 FQGNSA. In DNA, the CDR3 is TGTGCCAGCAGCTTCGGCGGGCAGTCCGAGCAGTACTTC. This gives the protein CASSFGGQSEQYF.

The chain carries TRBV4-2 and TRBJ2-2; 13 nucleotides agree with TRBD2. V was clipped by 4 bases and J by 6 bases; unmatched bases: 5. Germline loops: CDR1 LGHNA, CDR2 YNFKEQ. The CDR3 consists of 16 residues. CDR3 amino acids: CASSPGTSGISGELFF. CDR3 nucleotides: TGTGCCAGCAGCCCAGGGACTAGCGGGATCTCCGGGGAGCTGTTTTTT.

This clone was observed a handful of times. V is TRBV11-2 and J is TRBJ1-2; D is ambiguous. This CDR3 spans 12 amino acids. Germline lookup yields CDR1 SGHAT and CDR2 FQNNGV. The ends were cut back, 5 bases at V and 4 bases at J, with 8 bases in the middle. The CDR3 coding sequence is TGTGCCAGCAGCAAAGAGGCCTATGGCTACACCTTC. Its protein is CASSKEAYGYTF. Filled out from reference TRBV11-2 and TRBJ1-2, the complete variable domain reads EAGVAQSPRYKIIEKRQSVAFWCNPISGHATLYWYQQILGQGPKLLIQFQNNGVVDDSQLPKDRFSAERLKGVDSTLKIQPAKLEDSAVYLCASSKEAYGYTFGSGTRLTVV.